A selection of T cell receptor beta chains follows, all from one sample in a study of CD8 T cells in ankylosing spondylitis. TCRdb used MiXCR to reprocess the 5' RACE reads, holding one entry per CDR3 protein. There are 250,000 or so distinct CDR3 sequences in the sample; about 24% occur only once, and approximately 0.61% lies in the top ten. Source material: blood, either unsorted or a sorted T cell fraction (not recorded which). The source is a male donor with ankylosing spondylitis or in good health (not recorded which). Both conserved end residues are part of each CDR3. The D gene is left open where the match is weak. The size field is filled for only some rows; it gives once, few, many or a size class.

V	size	D	J	DNA	CDR3
TRBV20-1	-	TRBD2	TRBJ2-1	TGCAGTGCTAGAGAGCGGCTAGCGGGGATGACCTACAATGAGCAGTTCTTC	CSARERLAGMTYNEQFF
TRBV9	few	-	TRBJ2-1	TGTGCCAGCAGCCCCCCCTCCAATGAGCAGTTCTTC	CASSPPSNEQFF
TRBV6-4	few	TRBD2	TRBJ2-3	TGTGCCAGCGCCCAGGCGGGGGGGCTCACAGATACGCAGTATTTT	CASAQAGGLTDTQYF
TRBV20-1	few	-	TRBJ2-3	TGCAGTGCTAGCACAGGTTCTGTAGATACGCAGTATTTT	CSASTGSVDTQYF
TRBV12-3/TRBV12-4	few	TRBD2	TRBJ2-5	TGTGCCAGCAGTCATAGCGGGGGTGGAGAGACCCAGTACTTC	CASSHSGGGETQYF
TRBV10-1	-	-	TRBJ2-1	TGCGCCAGCATGAAACCTAGCAGGTCGGGCTCCTACAATGAGCAGTTCTTC	CASMKPSRSGSYNEQFF
TRBV12-3/TRBV12-4	many	TRBD1	TRBJ1-2	TGTGCCAGCAGTCCACGACAGGGCAGTGGCTACACCTTC	CASSPRQGSGYTF
TRBV20-1	-	TRBD1	TRBJ2-2	TGCAGTGCTGCGGACAGGGCGAACACCGGGGAGCTGTTTTTT	CSAADRANTGELFF
TRBV6-1	few	-	TRBJ1-1	TGTGCCAGCAGTGAATACCAAAACACTGAAGCTTTCTTT	CASSEYQNTEAFF
TRBV29-1	many	TRBD2	TRBJ2-7	TGCAGCGTTGGGGGCTGGCTAGCGGGGATCTCCTACGAGCAGTACTTC	CSVGGWLAGISYEQYF
TRBV7-6	many	-	TRBJ2-4	TGTGCCAGCAGCTTAACCGCCGCTTGTGAGCTGGCCAAAAACATTCAGTACTTC	CASSLTAACELAKNIQYF